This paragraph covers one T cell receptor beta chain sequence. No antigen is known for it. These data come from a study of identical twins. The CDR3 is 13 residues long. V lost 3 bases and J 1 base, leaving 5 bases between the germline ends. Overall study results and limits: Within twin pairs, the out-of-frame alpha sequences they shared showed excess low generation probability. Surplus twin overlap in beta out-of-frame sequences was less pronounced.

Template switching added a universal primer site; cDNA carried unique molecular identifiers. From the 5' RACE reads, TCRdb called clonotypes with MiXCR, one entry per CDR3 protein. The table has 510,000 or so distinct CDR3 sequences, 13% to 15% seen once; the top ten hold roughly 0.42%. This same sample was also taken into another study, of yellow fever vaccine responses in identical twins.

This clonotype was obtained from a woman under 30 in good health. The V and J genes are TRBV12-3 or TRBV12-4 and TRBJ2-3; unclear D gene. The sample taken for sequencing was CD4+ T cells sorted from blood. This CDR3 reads CASSFKGTDTQYF. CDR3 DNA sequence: TGTGCCAGCAGTTTTAAAGGCACAGATACGCAGTATTTT.